This T cell receptor beta chain was sequenced during a study of blood T cell repertoires in COVID-19. Study information: Both acute and convalescent COVID-19 samples were obtained from the United States, Italy and Spain. PBMCs, B-cell-depleted T cells, or T cells were the source of the cDNA or gDNA that made up the material.

As handled by the study authors: Quantification of nucleated cells was approximated via reference gene primer amplification. The protocol was immunoSEQ multiplex PCR, while the TCRdb copy is restricted to in-frame clones and leaves out a portion. V and J calls and clone size follow that table, whereas D and trimming were derived from the DNA. The sample lists some 200,000 clones; approximately 90% were seen once. V dropped 0 bases and J dropped 4; count of bases not matched to a gene: 4. CDR3 length: 15 residues. The germline CDR1 and CDR2 sequences are SGDLS and YYNGEE. The V and J genes are TRBV9 and TRBJ2-3; 8 bases agree with TRBD2. What was sequenced was peripheral blood. The clonotype originates from a man between 60 and 75 years old with active or convalescent COVID-19. In DNA, the CDR3 is TGTGCCAGCAGCGTAGCGGGGGGGAGGGCAGATACGCAGTATTTT. Translation gives CASSVAGGRADTQYF.